The 11 T cell receptor beta chains below were found in one sample sequenced in a study of cytomegalovirus exposure and HLA in healthy donors. Assay: immunoSEQ multiplex PCR; the TCRdb copy retains only in-frame clones and omits some. Of some 250,000 clones in the sample, about 86% were seen once. The sample comprised PBMCs. The source is a woman aged 25 to 45 in good health and CMV-seropositive.

V is TRBV7-2 and J is TRBJ2-2; weak D call: TRBD2 (5 bases). This CDR3 is built from 14 residues. Germline V gene sequence: CDR1 SGHTA, CDR2 FQGNSA. Trimming took 5 bases from V and 4 from J, leaving 11 bases between them. The CDR3 protein is CASSTDWSTGELFF. As DNA, the CDR3 is TGTGCCAGCAGCACGGACTGGAGCACCGGGGAGCTGTTTTTT.

This chain uses TRBV5-1 with TRBJ2-2, with 8 positions matching TRBD1. The CDR3 has 15 amino acids. Germline V gene data show CDR1 as SGHRS and CDR2 as YFSETQ. The V gene end was trimmed by 3 bases and the J gene end by 10 bases; junction bases not matched to a gene: 11. The chain's CDR3 is CASSSQGASREELFF. CDR3 nucleotides: TGCGCCAGCAGCTCCCAGGGGGCGAGTCGAGAGGAGCTGTTTTTT.

V is TRBV11-2 and J is TRBJ1-2, with D unclear. V lost 1 base, J lost 6 bases, and 9 bases lay in between. In germline, CDR1 is SGHAT, CDR2 FQNNGV. CDR3 length equals 13 residues. CDR3 sequence: CASSLGAGDGYTF. DNA for the CDR3: TGTGCCAGCAGCTTAGGGGCCGGGGATGGCTACACCTTC.

J is TRBJ1-5 and V is TRBV5-1, with D perhaps TRBD1 (5 bases). This CDR3 is 15 amino acids long. Trimming shortened V by 0 bases and J by 1 base, and 8 bases separated the two germline ends. Per germline, CDR1 SGHRS and CDR2 YFSETQ. CDR3 sequence reads: CASSLEGRSNQPQHF. CDR3 nucleotides: TGCGCCAGCAGCTTGGAGGGGCGAAGCAATCAGCCCCAGCATTTT. The variable domain in full, completed from reference TRBV5-1 and TRBJ1-5, reads KAGVTQTPRYLIKTRGQQVTLSCSPISGHRSVSWYQQTPGQGLQFLFEYFSETQRNKGNFPGRFSGRQFSNSRSEMNVSTLELGDSALYLCASSLEGRSNQPQHFGDGTRLSIL.

J is TRBJ2-2 and V is TRBV13, with 8 bases identical to TRBD2. The CDR3 length is 19 residues. The J segment lost 3 bases and the V segment lost 0 bases, leaving 12 bases of the junction unmatched. Germline assignment: CDR1 PRHDT and CDR2 FYEKMQ (reference sequence). The CDR3 here is CASSLGIIRGGEDTGELFF. The CDR3 DNA reads TGTGCCAGCAGCTTAGGTATTATTCGGGGGGGCGAGGACACCGGGGAGCTGTTTTTT.

This clone showed up just once. The rearrangement joins TRBV28 to TRBJ1-5; the match to TRBD1 covers 8 bases. The CDR3 extends over 15 amino acids. Germline lookup yields CDR1 MDHEN and CDR2 SYDVKM. Unmatched junction bases numbered 9, after V lost 6 bases and J lost 5 bases. The CDR3 DNA follows: TGTGCCAGCAGCCTACAGGGGGTTGGCTATCAGCCCCAGCATTTT. Its protein is CASSLQGVGYQPQHF.

The genes are TRBV27 and TRBJ2-1, with D possibly being TRBD2 (5 bases). This CDR3 contains 15 residues. V lost 0 bases to trimming and J lost 2 bases, with 8 bases between them. Germline-derived CDR1 and CDR2 are MNHEY and SMNVEV (reference sequence). Here the CDR3 reads CASSLSRGAYNEQFF. CDR3 DNA sequence: TGTGCCAGCAGTTTATCTCGGGGAGCCTACAATGAGCAGTTCTTC.

The V gene is TRBV5-1, the J gene TRBJ2-1; D is uncertain. The germline gives CDR1 SGHRS, CDR2 YFSETQ. The CDR3 has 12 residues. Trimming took 0 bases from V and 10 from J, leaving 8 bases between them. CDR3 DNA sequence: TGCGCCAGCAGCTTGGCATCTAGGGAGCAGTTCTTC. It specifies CASSLASREQFF.

The rearrangement joins TRBV6-5 to TRBJ2-7; 10 bases map to TRBD1. The V gene end was trimmed by 4 bases and the J gene end by 3 bases; junction bases not matched to a gene: 9. Germline V gene sequence: CDR1 MNHEY, CDR2 SVGAGI. The CDR3 spans 16 residues. The CDR3 nucleotides read TGTGCCAGCAGTTCCCGGGACAGGGGCCCAAACTACGAGCAGTACTTC. Translating gives CASSSRDRGPNYEQYF.

V usage is TRBV6-1 and J usage is TRBJ1-3; D is ambiguous. This CDR3 is built from 15 residues. Germline V gene data show CDR1 as MNHNS and CDR2 as SASEGT. V lost 3 bases and J 0 bases, leaving 9 bases between the germline ends. The chain's CDR3 is CASSEGSYSGNTIYF. The CDR3 DNA sequence: TGTGCCAGCAGTGAGGGCAGTTACTCTGGAAACACCATATATTTT.

The chain recombines TRBV18 with TRBJ1-2; weak D call: TRBD1 (5 bases). V was pared by 3 bases and J by 5 bases, with 7 bases between. Germline CDR1 reads KGHSH; CDR2 reads LQKENI. This CDR3 has 12 residues. CDR3: CASSPGRYGYTF. The DNA of the CDR3 is TGTGCCAGCTCACCGGGGCGATATGGCTACACCTTC. Drawing the rest from reference TRBV18 and TRBJ1-2, the complete variable domain is NAGVMQNPRHLVRRRGQEARLRCSPMKGHSHVYWYRQLPEEGLKFMVYLQKENIIDESGMPKERFSAEFPKEGPSILRIQQVVRGDSAAYFCASSPGRYGYTFGSGTRLTVV.